The present TCR beta chain was sequenced within a study of blood T cell repertoires in COVID-19. As for the study in general: Donors in the United States, Italy and Spain gave samples during acute or convalescent COVID-19. In each case, the material was cDNA or gDNA derived from T cells, B-cell-depleted T cells, or PBMCs.

V was clipped by 5 bases and J by 5 bases, with 13 bases between them. Germline lookup yields CDR1 SGHAT and CDR2 FQNNGV. CDR3 length: 13 residues. Study processing details: Estimation of nucleated cell counts relied on the amplification of reference gene primers. Assay: immunoSEQ multiplex PCR; the TCRdb copy retains only in-frame clones and omits some. Clonal size and the V and J genes are those of that table, whereas D and trimming came from the DNA. The table has 300,000 to 350,000 clones, about nine tenths seen once. The TCR sequence derives from a man aged 18-30 years with active or convalescent COVID-19. The gene calls are TRBV11-2 and TRBJ2-7, with D possibly matching TRBD1 (6 bases). The sequencing input was peripheral blood. The CDR3 protein is CASSKTGFHEQYF. In DNA form, the CDR3 reads TGTGCCAGCAGCAAAACAGGGTTCCACGAGCAGTACTTC.